Listed below are T cell receptor beta chains from one sample, sequenced in a study of blood T cell repertoires in COVID-19. Some clones are missing from TCRdb's copy, which holds only in-frame ones; the method was immunoSEQ multiplex PCR. The sample consists of fewer than 300,000 clones, roughly 90% of them appearing once. The specimen sequenced was PBMCs or T cells enriched from blood (not recorded which). These receptors were obtained from a middle-aged man who had recovered from COVID-19. CDR3s include the opening cysteine and the closing phenylalanine or tryptophan. A D gene is named only where the DNA matches it firmly. A row's size may be missing; if present it is once, few, many or a size class.

clone_size d_call j_call v_call cdr3_aa cdr3_nt
. . TRBJ2-1 TRBV7-9 CASSPLRGEEQFF TGTGCCAGCAGCCCCCTGCGGGGCGAGGAGCAGTTCTTC
. TRBD1 TRBJ2-1 TRBV27 CASSAPGQLYNEQFF TGTGCCAGCAGTGCTCCGGGACAGCTCTACAATGAGCAGTTCTTC
. TRBD1 TRBJ2-6 TRBV18 CASSTLPGQGTSGANVLTF TGTGCCAGCTCAACACTTCCGGGACAGGGGACCTCTGGGGCCAACGTCCTGACTTTC
. TRBD1 TRBJ1-2 TRBV28 CASSFNRGRVSGYTF TGTGCCAGCAGTTTTAACAGGGGGCGTGTTTCTGGCTACACCTTC
. TRBD2 TRBJ2-5 TRBV30 CAWSVTSGVQETQYF TGTGCCTGGAGTGTGACTAGCGGGGTCCAAGAGACCCAGTACTTC
. TRBD2 TRBJ2-4 TRBV19 CASSIDGGDIQYF TGTGCCAGTAGTATAGATGGGGGGGACATTCAGTACTTC
. . TRBJ1-5 TRBV7-9 CASSLEQGPYQPQHF TGTGCCAGCAGCTTAGAACAGGGCCCTTATCAGCCCCAGCATTTT
. TRBD2 TRBJ2-1 TRBV4-2 CASSQEFRTSGHNEQFF TGTGCCAGCAGCCAAGAATTTCGGACTAGCGGCCACAATGAGCAGTTCTTC
. . TRBJ2-7 TRBV5-1 CASRLDFSASSYEQYF TGCGCCAGCAGGCTCGATTTTAGCGCAAGCTCCTACGAGCAGTACTTC
. . TRBJ2-1 TRBV7-6 CASSSRGHLSSYNEQFF TGTGCCAGCAGCTCACGCGGACACTTGAGCTCCTACAATGAGCAGTTCTTC
. . TRBJ1-2 TRBV25-1 CASSDLGAGNYGYTF TGTGCCAGCAGTGACCTGGGGGCAGGAAACTATGGCTACACCTTC
. . TRBJ2-1 TRBV7-8 CASSLEGDYNEQFF TGTGCCAGCAGCCTCGAGGGGGACTACAATGAGCAGTTCTTC
. . TRBJ2-4 TRBV7-9 CASSLKQSKNIQYF TGTGCCAGCAGCTTAAAACAGTCTAAAAACATTCAGTACTTC
. . TRBJ1-1 TRBV6-5 CASSRVPANTEAFF TGTGCCAGCAGTCGGGTACCGGCGAACACTGAAGCTTTCTTT
. . TRBJ1-2 TRBV19 CASSGRGTLGGYGYTF TGTGCCAGTAGTGGGAGAGGGACTTTAGGTGGCTATGGCTACACCTTC
. TRBD1 TRBJ1-5 TRBV24-1 CATQTTPGQRVSGQPQHF TGTGCCACCCAAACAACACCGGGACAGAGGGTGAGCGGGCAGCCCCAGCATTTT
. . TRBJ2-7 TRBV5-6 CASSLAYTAGWSYEQYF TGTGCCAGCAGCTTGGCTTACACGGCAGGGTGGTCCTACGAGCAGTACTTC
. . TRBJ2-6 TRBV7-2 CASTQKRVSGANVLTF TGTGCCAGCACCCAAAAGCGGGTCTCTGGGGCCAACGTCCTGACTTTC
. TRBD1 TRBJ1-1 TRBV5-1 CASSPGTGLVGTEAFF TGCGCCAGCAGCCCAGGGACAGGGCTAGTGGGCACTGAAGCTTTCTTT
. TRBD2 TRBJ2-1 TRBV6-4 CASSAIRTSGNYNEQFF TGTGCCAGCAGTGCCATCAGGACTAGCGGAAATTACAATGAGCAGTTCTTC
. . TRBJ1-1 TRBV28 CASRTGTEAFF TGTGCCAGCAGGACAGGCACTGAAGCTTTCTTT
. TRBD1 TRBJ2-2 TRBV27 CASSLETRQGTGELFF TGTGCCAGCAGCCTGGAGACCCGACAGGGGACCGGGGAGCTGTTTTTT
. . TRBJ2-7 TRBV15 CATSRRGTPAQYF TGTGCCACCAGCAGACGCGGCACTCCCGCGCAGTACTTC
once TRBD2 TRBJ2-1 TRBV5-5 CASSWGLINEQFF TGTGCCAGCAGCTGGGGACTAATCAATGAGCAGTTCTTC
. TRBD1 TRBJ1-1 TRBV7-2 CASSIQGADTEAFF TGTGCCAGCAGCATACAGGGGGCGGACACTGAAGCTTTCTTT
. TRBD1 TRBJ2-3 TRBV14 CASSQVVRGLRDTQYF TGTGCCAGCAGCCAAGTCGTCAGGGGGCTCAGGGATACGCAGTATTTT
. TRBD1 TRBJ1-5 TRBV10-3 CAITDRENQPQHF TGTGCCATCACCGACAGGGAAAATCAGCCCCAGCATTTT
. TRBD1 TRBJ2-7 TRBV19 CASSPRTGGIYEQYF TGTGCCAGTAGTCCCCGGACAGGGGGAATCTACGAGCAGTACTTC
. . TRBJ1-4 TRBV5-6 CASSPLGGELFF TGTGCCAGCAGCCCCCTAGGTGGAGAACTGTTTTTT
. . TRBJ1-6 TRBV6-1 CASSEASQDFNSPLHF TGTGCCAGCAGTGAAGCGTCCCAGGATTTTAATTCACCCCTCCACTTT
few . TRBJ2-7 TRBV27 CASSLPGGEQYF TGTGCCAGCAGTTTACCCGGCGGCGAGCAGTACTTC
. TRBD1 TRBJ2-1 TRBV4-1 CASSHRIRDRVLHNEQFF TGCGCCAGCAGCCATCGAATCCGGGACAGGGTGTTGCACAATGAGCAGTTCTTC
. TRBD1 TRBJ2-7 TRBV7-3 CASSPGTGSSYEQYF TGTGCCAGCAGCCCCGGGACAGGGAGCTCCTACGAGCAGTACTTC
. TRBD2 TRBJ2-3 TRBV19 CASMGGSGRSTDTQYF TGTGCCAGTATGGGGGGTAGCGGGAGATCCACAGATACGCAGTATTTT
once . TRBJ2-2 TRBV7-2 CASSRSRGSRYTGELFF TGTGCCAGCAGCCGGTCGAGGGGGAGTAGGTACACCGGGGAGCTGTTTTTT
once TRBD1 TRBJ1-5 TRBV5-4 CASSSGQHNQPQHF TGTGCCAGCAGCTCGGGACAGCACAATCAGCCCCAGCATTTT
once . TRBJ1-3 TRBV27 CASSIQGNSGNTIYF TGTGCCAGCAGTATCCAGGGGAACTCTGGAAACACCATATATTTT
. TRBD2 TRBJ2-5 TRBV5-1 CASSLPGLGLETQYF TGCGCCAGCAGCTTACCGGGACTAGGGTTAGAGACCCAGTACTTC
. . TRBJ1-6 TRBV5-1 CASHPIPGDNSPLHF TGCGCCAGCCACCCCATACCAGGGGACAATTCACCCCTCCACTTT
. . TRBJ2-7 TRBV18 CASSPRDGSNRGEQYF TGTGCCAGCTCACCAAGAGACGGGTCGAACCGGGGCGAGCAGTACTTC
. TRBD2 TRBJ2-3 TRBV28 CASSHRFSGRYTDTQYF TGTGCCAGCAGTCACCGCTTTAGCGGGAGGTACACAGATACGCAGTATTTT
. TRBD2 TRBJ2-3 TRBV6-5 CASSGRGTVTDTQYF TGTGCCAGCAGCGGGAGGGGGACGGTCACAGATACGCAGTATTTT
. . TRBJ2-3 TRBV19 CASSQSAMDTQYF TGTGCCAGTAGTCAATCAGCGATGGATACGCAGTATTTT
. . TRBJ2-3 TRBV6-4 CASSFFYRHFTDTQYF TGTGCCAGCAGTTTCTTTTACAGGCATTTCACAGATACGCAGTATTTT
. TRBD1 TRBJ2-2 TRBV5-1 CASSGGQAHTGELFF TGCGCCAGCAGCGGGGGACAGGCCCACACCGGGGAGCTGTTTTTT
. TRBD1 TRBJ2-7 TRBV19 CASRKTGVAYEQYF TGTGCCAGTAGAAAAACAGGGGTAGCCTACGAGCAGTACTTC
. . TRBJ2-4 TRBV6-5 CASRQIDRTKNIQYF TGTGCCAGCAGGCAAATCGACAGGACCAAAAACATTCAGTACTTC
. TRBD1 TRBJ2-3 TRBV19 CASREDRGTDTQYF TGTGCCAGTCGCGAAGACAGGGGAACAGATACGCAGTATTTT
. . TRBJ1-5 TRBV2 CASSVEGLNQPQHF TGTGCCAGCAGTGTGGAGGGGCTCAATCAGCCCCAGCATTTT
. . TRBJ2-5 TRBV19 CASSIKETQYF TGTGCCAGTAGTATCAAAGAGACCCAGTACTTC
. . TRBJ2-2 TRBV5-4 CASSFGQPGELFF TGTGCCAGCAGCTTCGGACAGCCCGGGGAGCTGTTTTTT
. . TRBJ2-3 TRBV4-1 CASSQVRPGGTDTQYF TGCGCCAGCAGCCAAGTAAGGCCGGGAGGCACAGATACGCAGTATTTT
. TRBD1 TRBJ1-3 TRBV7-2 CASSRDRIGNTIYF TGTGCCAGCAGCCGGGACAGGATAGGAAACACCATATATTTT
. TRBD1 TRBJ2-6 TRBV6-2/TRBV6-3 CASSFNRGQSGANVLTF TGTGCCAGCAGTTTTAACAGGGGGCAATCTGGGGCCAACGTCCTGACTTTC
. TRBD2 TRBJ2-1 TRBV27 CASSRYRDYSYNEQFF TGTGCCAGCAGTCGTTATCGGGACTATTCCTACAATGAGCAGTTCTTC
. . TRBJ1-3 TRBV10-2 CASSEIVRGGRGGNTIYF TGCGCCAGCAGTGAGATAGTTCGCGGGGGGCGCGGTGGAAACACCATATATTTT
. . TRBJ1-6 TRBV5-1 CASSLGAGVDSPLHF TGCGCCAGCAGCTTGGGGGCAGGGGTGGATTCACCCCTCCACTTT
. TRBD1 TRBJ1-6 TRBV4-1 CASSQGSWTGESRNSPLHF TGCGCCAGCAGCCAAGGGTCTTGGACAGGGGAAAGTAGGAATTCACCCCTCCACTTT
. TRBD1 TRBJ2-3 TRBV28 CASTDREASQYF TGTGCCAGCACCGACAGGGAAGCTTCGCAGTATTTT